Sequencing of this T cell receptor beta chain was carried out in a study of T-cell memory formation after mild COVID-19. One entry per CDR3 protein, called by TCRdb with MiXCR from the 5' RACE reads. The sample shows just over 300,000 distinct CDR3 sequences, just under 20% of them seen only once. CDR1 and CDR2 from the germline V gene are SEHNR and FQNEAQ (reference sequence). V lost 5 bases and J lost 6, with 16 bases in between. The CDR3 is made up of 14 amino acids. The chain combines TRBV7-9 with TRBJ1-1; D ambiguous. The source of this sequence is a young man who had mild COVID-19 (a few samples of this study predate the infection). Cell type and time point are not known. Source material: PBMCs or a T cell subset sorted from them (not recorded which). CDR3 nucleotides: TGTGCCAGCAGCGACGCAATGCAGGTCCCTGAAGCTTTCTTT. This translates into CASSDAMQVPEAFF. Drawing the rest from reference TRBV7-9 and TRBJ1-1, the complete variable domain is DTGVSQNPRHKITKRGQNVTFRCDPISEHNRLYWYRQTLGQGPEFLTYFQNEAQLEKSRLLSDRFSAERPKGSFSTLEIQRTEQGDSAMYLCASSDAMQVPEAFFGQGTRLTVV.